The present entry profiles one TCR beta chain with its context. The antigen remains undetermined. This record comes from a study of cytomegalovirus exposure and HLA in healthy donors. Study-wide results and caveats: Among the most significant clusters, several appeared linked to common viral pathogens in a later analysis.

The donors comprised healthy bone marrow donors. After removal of 4 bases from V and 4 bases from J, the junction contained 2 bases not matched to a gene. This CDR3 has 15 amino acids. Germline-derived CDR1 and CDR2 are SEHNR and FQNEAQ (reference sequence). 13 Jbeta primers and 60 Vbeta primers were used for the PCR. Assay: immunoSEQ multiplex PCR; the TCRdb copy retains only in-frame clones and omits some. The sample has roughly 240,000 clones, about 88% seen once. This rearrangement joins TRBV7-9 to TRBJ2-2; TRBD1 matches 11 bases. Source material: PBMCs. The sequence was collected from a girl aged 2 to 9 in good health and CMV-seronegative. Here the CDR3 reads CASSSGQGGTGELFF. In DNA form, the CDR3 reads TGTGCCAGCAGCTCGGGACAGGGGGGCACCGGGGAGCTGTTTTTT.